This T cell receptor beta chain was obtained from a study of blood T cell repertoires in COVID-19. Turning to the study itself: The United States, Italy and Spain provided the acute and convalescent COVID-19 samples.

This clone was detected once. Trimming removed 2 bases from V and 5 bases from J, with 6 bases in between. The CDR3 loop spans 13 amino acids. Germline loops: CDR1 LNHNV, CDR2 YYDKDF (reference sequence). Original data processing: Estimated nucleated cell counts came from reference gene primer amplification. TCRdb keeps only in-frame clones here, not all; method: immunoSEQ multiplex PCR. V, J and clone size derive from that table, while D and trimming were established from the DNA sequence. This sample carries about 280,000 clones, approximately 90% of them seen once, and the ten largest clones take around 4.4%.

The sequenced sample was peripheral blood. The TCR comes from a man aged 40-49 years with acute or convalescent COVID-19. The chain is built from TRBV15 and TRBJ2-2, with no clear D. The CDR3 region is CATSRSRTGELFF. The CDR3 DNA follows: TGTGCCACCAGCAGATCCCGGACCGGGGAGCTGTTTTTT. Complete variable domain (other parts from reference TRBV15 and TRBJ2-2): DAMVIQNPRYQVTQFGKPVTLSCSQTLNHNVMYWYQQKSSQAPKLLFHYYDKDFNNEADTPDNFQSRRPNTSFCFLDIRSPGLGDTAMYLCATSRSRTGELFFGEGSRLTVL.